The 32 T cell receptor beta chains in this list originate from one sample, sequenced in a study of blood T cell repertoires in COVID-19. Using immunoSEQ multiplex PCR, the repertoire was profiled, and TCRdb retains in-frame clones only, with some absent. Counted here are under 200,000 clones, approximately 87% occurring once; the ten biggest clones make up 3.5% to 5%. The sequenced sample consisted of PBMCs or T cells enriched from blood (not recorded which). These receptors all come from a woman between 45 and 60 years old who had recovered from COVID-19.

This clone was seen a handful of times. The chain has TRBV12-3 or TRBV12-4 and TRBJ2-1, with D uncertain. V was clipped by 6 bases and J by 4 bases, with 4 bases between them. The CDR3 totals 11 residues. CDR3 bases: TGTGCCAGCAGGGCTTACAATGAGCAGTTCTTC. This encodes CASRAYNEQFF.

The CDR3 protein is CATTYRDEQFF. DNA of the CDR3: TGTGCCACCACGTACAGGGATGAGCAGTTCTTC. The chain has TRBV24-1 and TRBJ2-1; D possibly corresponds to TRBD1 (6 bases). This CDR3 is built from 11 residues. The germline V and J ends were trimmed by 8 bases and 8 bases, with 9 bases remaining between them. Germline CDR1 KGHDR, CDR2 SFDVKD.

V usage is TRBV18 and J usage is TRBJ2-5; maybe TRBD2 (6 bases). The CDR3 has 14 amino acids. In germline, CDR1 is KGHSH, CDR2 LQKENI. V lost 1 base and J 1 base, leaving 7 bases between the germline ends. The CDR3 DNA sequence: TGTGCCAGCTCACCACTGGGGGGCCAAGAGACCCAGTACTTC. This codes for CASSPLGGQETQYF.

The rearrangement uses TRBV3-1 (or the pseudogene TRBV3-2) and TRBJ2-7; possibly TRBD1 for D (5 bases). Germline V gene lookup returns CDR1 LGHDT and CDR2 YNNKEL (reference sequence). CDR3 length equals 17 residues. Trimming removed 0 bases from V and 2 bases from J, with 17 bases in between. Here the CDR3 DNA reads TGTGCCAGCAGCCAAGATATCTCAGGGCCGAAAGCCTACGAGCAGTACGTC. Translation: CASSQDISGPKAYEQYV.

This chain connects TRBV7-2 to TRBJ2-1; TRBD2 matches at 7 bases. Germline V CDR1 and CDR2: SGHTA, FQGNSA. Trimming at V came to 5 bases and at J to 1 base, leaving 11 bases not matched to a gene. This CDR3 region has 17 residues. The CDR3 DNA is TGTGCCAGCAGCCCGGCCTGGGGGGGGTTTTCCTACAATGAGCAGTTCTTC. This gives the protein CASSPAWGGFSYNEQFF.

The chain couples TRBV11-2 to TRBJ1-5; D is undetermined. The germline V and J ends were trimmed by 1 base and 9 bases, with 13 bases remaining between them. Germline V gene sequence: CDR1 SGHAT, CDR2 FQNNGV. This CDR3 region has 14 residues. CDR3 sequence: CASSLGPGVSPQHF. The CDR3 DNA sequence: TGTGCCAGCAGCTTAGGTCCAGGTGTGTCGCCCCAGCATTTT.

The J gene is TRBJ2-7, the V gene TRBV18; 7 bases match TRBD2. V gave up 6 bases and J gave up 0 bases; unmatched junction bases: 8. Germline V gene data show CDR1 as KGHSH and CDR2 as LQKENI. The CDR3 contains 15 residues. The CDR3 is CASSYSGGSSYEQYV. The CDR3 nucleotides read TGTGCCAGCTCCTACTCGGGCGGGAGCTCCTACGAGCAGTACGTC.

The rearrangement links TRBV5-1 to TRBJ2-3, with D perhaps matching TRBD1 (6 bases). Germline loops: CDR1 SGHRS, CDR2 YFSETQ. Trimming cost V 1 base and J 4 bases, with 16 bases left between them. The CDR3 contains 16 residues. CDR3 coding DNA: TGCGCCAGCAGCTTGAATGCCCTCAGGGGCGCAGATACGCAGTATTTT. This encodes CASSLNALRGADTQYF. The entire variable domain, with the rest obtained from reference TRBV5-1 and TRBJ2-3, is as follows: KAGVTQTPRYLIKTRGQQVTLSCSPISGHRSVSWYQQTPGQGLQFLFEYFSETQRNKGNFPGRFSGRQFSNSRSEMNVSTLELGDSALYLCASSLNALRGADTQYFGPGTRLTVL.

This chain joins TRBV20-1 and TRBJ1-3, with D uncertain. Per germline, CDR1 DFQATT and CDR2 SNEGSKA (reference sequence). Trimming pared 3 bases from V and 0 bases from J, leaving 9 bases between. This CDR3 region has 14 residues. The CDR3 DNA reads TGCAGTGCTAGTAAGGCGGGCTCTGGAAACACCATATATTTT. Translating it yields CSASKAGSGNTIYF.

The V call is TRBV9, the J call TRBJ1-1; D uncertain. The ends were cut back, 2 bases at V and 2 bases at J, with 10 bases in the middle. Germline V gives CDR1 SGDLS, CDR2 YYNGEE. The CDR3 totals 14 residues. In DNA, the CDR3 is TGTGCCAGCAGCGTTTGGAGTTCAAACACTGAAGCTTTCTTT. This sequence encodes CASSVWSSNTEAFF.

This sequence joins TRBV10-3 and TRBJ1-2; 10 nucleotides match TRBD1. V shed 2 bases, J shed 6 bases, and the junction held 3 bases outside the gene matches. Germline CDR1 and CDR2: ENHRY and SYGVKD. The CDR3 covers 14 residues. The CDR3 here is CAISEPGTGDGYTF. The DNA of the CDR3 is TGTGCCATCAGTGAGCCAGGGACAGGGGATGGCTACACCTTC.

V is TRBV27 and J is TRBJ1-2; maybe TRBD1 (5 bases). The germline gives CDR1 MNHEY, CDR2 SMNVEV (reference sequence). This CDR3 comprises 15 residues. V lost 5 bases and J lost 4, with 17 bases in between. The CDR3 bases are TGTGCCAGCAGTCCCCCCCGGGGGAGTCCCTATGGCTACACCTTC. This encodes CASSPPRGSPYGYTF.

This chain connects TRBV3-1 (or the pseudogene TRBV3-2) to TRBJ2-5; 15 bases are a match to TRBD2. Per the germline V gene, CDR1 is LGHDT and CDR2 is YNNKEL (reference sequence). V was pared by 6 bases and J by 5 bases, with 4 bases of the junction left unmatched. CDR3 length equals 15 residues. In DNA form, the CDR3 reads TGTGCCAGCAGAGGACTAGCGGGAGGGCCTGAGACCCAGTACTTC. Protein sequence: CASRGLAGGPETQYF.

V and J are TRBV19 and TRBJ1-3; 7 bases are shared with TRBD1. The CDR3 spans 15 residues. CDR1 is LNHDA and CDR2 is SQIVND in the germline V gene (reference sequence). After removal of 7 bases from V and 2 bases from J, the junction contained 8 bases not matched to a gene. The chain's CDR3 is CASTRQGEAGNTIYF. CDR3 DNA: TGTGCCAGTACTCGACAGGGAGAAGCTGGAAACACCATATATTTT.

The gene calls are TRBV7-2 and TRBJ2-3; 12 nucleotides line up with TRBD2. V was pared by 1 base and J by 6 bases, with 11 bases of the junction left unmatched. This CDR3 contains 18 residues. From germline, CDR1 is SGHTA and CDR2 FQGNSA. CDR3 amino acids: CASSLGGLAGGRGDTQYF. The CDR3 region has the DNA TGTGCCAGCAGCTTAGGAGGGCTAGCGGGAGGGAGAGGGGATACGCAGTATTTT.

The count of this clone is one. The genes are TRBV11-3 and TRBJ1-1; D gene unclear. CDR3 length: 13 amino acids. Germline CDR1 and CDR2: SGHNT and YENEEA. The ends were cut back, 3 bases at V and 1 base at J, with 6 bases in the middle. CDR3 loop: CASSLGENTEAFF. The CDR3, as DNA: TGTGCCAGCAGCTTGGGAGAGAACACTGAAGCTTTCTTT. Complete variable domain (other parts from reference TRBV11-3 and TRBJ1-1): EAGVVQSPRYKIIEKKQPVAFWCNPISGHNTLYWYLQNLGQGPELLIRYENEEAVDDSQLPKDRFSAERLKGVDSTLKIQPAELGDSAVYLCASSLGENTEAFFGQGTRLTVV.

This clone was counted a few times. V and J are TRBV24-1 and TRBJ2-6; the D is unclear. Germline CDR1 reads KGHDR; CDR2 reads SFDVKD. This CDR3 has 13 amino acids. The V and J ends lost 11 bases and 0 bases respectively, with 7 bases between them. In nucleotides, the CDR3 is TGTGCCAGCGGAAGCTCTGGGGCCAACGTCCTGACTTTC. Its protein product is CASGSSGANVLTF.

The chain uses TRBV29-1 and TRBJ1-3; 8 bases match TRBD1. Unmatched junction bases numbered 6, after V lost 8 bases and J lost 3 bases. This CDR3 spans 13 amino acids. Germline lookup yields CDR1 SQVTM and CDR2 ANQGSEA. CDR3 in amino acids: CSTRGLVGNTIYF. As DNA, the CDR3 is TGCAGCACCAGGGGGCTAGTTGGAAACACCATATATTTT.

The CDR3 spells CASSQVDRVAGELFF. The CDR3 DNA reads TGCGCCAGCAGCCAAGTTGACAGGGTCGCCGGGGAGCTGTTTTTT. The chain links TRBV4-3 to TRBJ2-2; TRBD1 agrees at 7 bases. The germline gives CDR1 LGHNA, CDR2 YSLEER. The CDR3 totals 15 residues. Unmatched junction bases numbered 5, after V lost 1 base and J lost 6 bases.

In DNA, the CDR3 is TGTGCCAGCAGCGGAGGACAGGGCGATCGAGAAGCTTTCTTT. Translation: CASSGGQGDREAFF. The rearrangement links TRBV11-3 to TRBJ1-1; TRBD1 agrees at 8 bases. V lost 5 bases and J lost 8; bases outside the gene matches: 10. CDR1 and CDR2 (germline): SGHNT, YENEEA. The CDR3 loop spans 14 amino acids.

This rearrangement joins TRBV6-6 to TRBJ1-2, with 8 bases matching TRBD1. The CDR3 has 15 residues. In germline, CDR1 is MNHNY, CDR2 SVGAGI (reference sequence). The V gene end was trimmed by 5 bases and the J gene end by 4 bases; junction bases not matched to a gene: 9. CDR3 residues: CASSPQGQGPYGYTF. CDR3 in DNA: TGTGCCAGCAGTCCCCAAGGACAGGGTCCCTATGGCTACACCTTC.

This chain connects TRBV29-1 to TRBJ1-1; 7 bases are a match to TRBD1. J gave up 1 base and V 7 bases, and 9 bases lay outside the gene matches. CDR1 is SQVTM and CDR2 is ANQGSEA in the germline V gene. CDR3 length: 14 amino acids. The CDR3 nucleotides read TGCAGCGGAACAGGGGTGAATGAGAACACTGAAGCTTTCTTT. It encodes CSGTGVNENTEAFF.

The chain has TRBV7-9 and TRBJ1-2, with TRBD1 matching over 8 bases. Germline lookup yields CDR1 SEHNR and CDR2 FQNEAQ (reference sequence). The V and J ends lost 1 base and 8 bases, in that order; junction bases with no gene match: 6. The CDR3 has 14 amino acids. The CDR3 reads CASSLGGRGQGYTF. The CDR3 nucleotides are TGTGCCAGCAGCTTAGGAGGCAGGGGGCAGGGCTACACCTTC.

This clone was seen only once. This chain connects TRBV6-5 to TRBJ2-3; perhaps TRBD2 as D (5 bases). Germline CDR1 reads MNHEY; CDR2 reads SVGAGI. Trimming pared 5 bases from V and 0 bases from J, leaving 12 bases between. This CDR3 is built from 15 residues. The CDR3: CASSPDWSSTDTQYF. The CDR3 bases are TGTGCCAGCAGTCCGGACTGGTCTAGCACAGATACGCAGTATTTT.

The genes are TRBV9 and TRBJ2-3; maybe TRBD1 (7 bases). Trimming removed 3 bases from V and 3 bases from J, with 23 bases in between. The CDR3 has 18 residues. Germline CDR1 and CDR2: SGDLS and YYNGEE. The CDR3 DNA is TGTGCCAGCAGCGAAAGAGGGGGGTCAACAGGGGTGACAGATACGCAGTATTTT. Amino acid sequence: CASSERGGSTGVTDTQYF.

CDR3 amino acids: CASSLGTSGPGEQYV. The CDR3 nucleotides are TGTGCCAGCAGCTTAGGGACTAGCGGGCCTGGCGAGCAGTACGTC. The J gene is TRBJ2-7, the V gene TRBV13, with TRBD2 matching over 10 bases. J lost 6 bases, V lost 0 bases, and 5 bases had no gene match. The CDR3 runs 15 residues. Germline CDR1 and CDR2: PRHDT and FYEKMQ (reference sequence).

The V and J genes are TRBV13 and TRBJ2-3; 9 nucleotides match TRBD2. Losses at the gene ends were 5 bases for V and 9 bases for J; bases not matched to a gene: 12. The CDR3 loop spans 15 amino acids. CDR1 is PRHDT, CDR2 FYEKMQ, per germline (reference sequence). This CDR3 reads CASSALGGSGGTQYF. In DNA, the CDR3 is TGTGCCAGCAGCGCCCTCGGCGGGAGCGGGGGGACGCAGTATTTT.

This clone appeared a single time. The V gene is TRBV24-1, the J gene TRBJ1-1; D remains unclear. Germline-derived CDR1 and CDR2 are KGHDR and SFDVKD. Deletions cut 7 bases from V and 1 base from J, with 9 bases between. There are 13 residues in the CDR3. CDR3 sequence: CATRDPGNTEAFF. The CDR3 DNA reads TGTGCCACCAGAGATCCGGGGAACACTGAAGCTTTCTTT.

This rearrangement joins TRBV18 to TRBJ1-4; the match to TRBD1 covers 7 bases. The CDR3 contains 15 residues. Germline CDR1 reads KGHSH; CDR2 reads LQKENI. The V and J ends lost 3 bases and 5 bases, in that order; junction bases with no gene match: 6. The CDR3 here is CASSPPGQPNEKLFF. CDR3 in DNA: TGTGCCAGCTCACCCCCGGGACAGCCCAATGAAAAACTGTTTTTT.

V is TRBV14 and J is TRBJ1-1; D is unresolved. The CDR3 runs 14 residues. Germline V lookup: CDR1 SGHDN, CDR2 FVKESK. V shed 3 bases and J shed 3 bases, with 11 bases lying between them. The CDR3 DNA reads as TGTGCCAGCAGCCACCTTAATCCCGACACTGAAGCTTTCTTT. Protein product: CASSHLNPDTEAFF. Full variable domain (rest looked up from reference TRBV14 and TRBJ1-1): EAGVTQFPSHSVIEKGQTVTLRCDPISGHDNLYWYRRVMGKEIKFLLHFVKESKQDESGMPNNRFLAERTGGTYSTLKVQPAELEDSGVYFCASSHLNPDTEAFFGQGTRLTVV.

In this sample, this clone turned up a few times. CDR3 DNA sequence: TGTGCCTGGAGTCAAGGGGATCGGCACATTCAGTACTTC. Translation gives CAWSQGDRHIQYF. The V call is TRBV30, the J call TRBJ2-4; D may be TRBD1 (5 bases). The CDR3 runs 13 residues. Trimming took off 2 bases at V and 8 bases at J, with 13 bases between the two ends. CDR1 and CDR2 from the germline V gene are GTSNPN and SVGIG (reference sequence). Supplemented by reference TRBV30 and TRBJ2-4, the full variable domain reads SQTIHQWPATLVQPVGSPLSLECTVEGTSNPNLYWYRQAAGRGLQLLFYSVGIGQISSEVPQNLSASRPQDRQFILSSKKLLLSDSGFYLCAWSQGDRHIQYFGAGTRLSVL.

The chain links TRBV5-1 to TRBJ1-1, with D perhaps matching TRBD1 (6 bases). Trimming cost V 5 bases and J 3 bases, with 14 bases left between them. The CDR3 has 14 residues. CDR1 is SGHRS, CDR2 YFSETQ, per germline. The DNA of the CDR3 is TGCGCCAGCAGACGTCCCCGACAGGACACTGAAGCTTTCTTT. Translated: CASRRPRQDTEAFF.